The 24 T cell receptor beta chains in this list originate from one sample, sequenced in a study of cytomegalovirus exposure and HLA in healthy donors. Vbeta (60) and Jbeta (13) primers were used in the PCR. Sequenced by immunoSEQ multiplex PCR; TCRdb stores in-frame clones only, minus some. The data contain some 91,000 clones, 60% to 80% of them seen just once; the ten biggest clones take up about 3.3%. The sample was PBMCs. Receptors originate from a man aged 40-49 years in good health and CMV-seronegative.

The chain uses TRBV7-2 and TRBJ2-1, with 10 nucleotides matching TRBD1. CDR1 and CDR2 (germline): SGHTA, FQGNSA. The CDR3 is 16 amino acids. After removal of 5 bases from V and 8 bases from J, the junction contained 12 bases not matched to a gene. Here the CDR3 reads CASSPVGTGARYEQFF. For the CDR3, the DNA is TGTGCCAGCAGCCCCGTCGGGACAGGGGCACGCTATGAGCAGTTCTTC. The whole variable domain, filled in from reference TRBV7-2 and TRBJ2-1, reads GAGVSQSPSNKVTEKGKDVELRCDPISGHTALYWYRQSLGQGLEFLIYFQGNSAPDKSGLPSDRFSAERTGGSVSTLTIQRTQQEDSAVYLCASSPVGTGARYEQFFGPGTRLTVL.

The CDR3 reads CASSFDGGAGETQYF. CDR3 in DNA: TGTGCCAGCAGTTTTGACGGGGGGGCCGGGGAGACCCAGTACTTC. The chain combines TRBV27 with TRBJ2-5; 8 bases align to TRBD2. Trimming took 3 bases from V and 5 from J; bases not matched to a gene: 8. This CDR3 has 15 residues. Germline V gives CDR1 MNHEY, CDR2 SMNVEV (reference sequence).

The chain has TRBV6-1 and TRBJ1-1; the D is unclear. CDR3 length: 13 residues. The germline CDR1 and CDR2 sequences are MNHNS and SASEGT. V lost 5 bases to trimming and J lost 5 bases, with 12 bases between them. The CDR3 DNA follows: TGTGCCAGCAGTCCAGAGGCTGTGACTGAAGCTTTCTTT. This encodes CASSPEAVTEAFF.

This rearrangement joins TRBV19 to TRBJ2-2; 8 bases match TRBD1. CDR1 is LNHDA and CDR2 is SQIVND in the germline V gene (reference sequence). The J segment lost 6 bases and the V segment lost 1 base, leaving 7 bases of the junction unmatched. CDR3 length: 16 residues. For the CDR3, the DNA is TGTGCCAGTAGTATAGGCGAGGACAGGGTGGCCGGGGAGCTGTTTTTT. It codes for CASSIGEDRVAGELFF.

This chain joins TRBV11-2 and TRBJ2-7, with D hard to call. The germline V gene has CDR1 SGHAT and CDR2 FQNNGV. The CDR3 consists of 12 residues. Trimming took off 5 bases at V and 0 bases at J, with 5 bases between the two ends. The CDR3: CASSRSSYEQYF. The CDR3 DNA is TGTGCCAGCAGCCGTAGCTCCTACGAGCAGTACTTC.

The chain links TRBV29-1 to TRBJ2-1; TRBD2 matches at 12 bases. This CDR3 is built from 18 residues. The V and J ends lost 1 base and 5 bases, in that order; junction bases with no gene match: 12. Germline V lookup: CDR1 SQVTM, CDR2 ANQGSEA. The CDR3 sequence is CSVEGTSGNLGGNNEQFF. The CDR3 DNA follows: TGCAGCGTTGAAGGGACTAGCGGGAACCTCGGAGGTAACAATGAGCAGTTCTTC.

For the CDR3, the DNA is TGTGCCAGCAGGGCTTGGACAGGGGACGGAAACACCATATATTTT. This translates into CASRAWTGDGNTIYF. This chain uses TRBV2 with TRBJ1-3; TRBD1 matches 9 bases. V lost 6 bases, J lost 4 bases, and 7 bases stayed unmatched. The V gene's germline CDR1 is SNHLY and CDR2 FYNNEI. This CDR3 comprises 15 residues.

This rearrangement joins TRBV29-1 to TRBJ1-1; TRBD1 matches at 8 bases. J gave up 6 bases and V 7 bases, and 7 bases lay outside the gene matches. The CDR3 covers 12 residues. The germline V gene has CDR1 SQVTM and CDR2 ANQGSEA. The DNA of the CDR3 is TGCAGCGCCCTCGGACAGGGCCCTGAAGCTTTCTTT. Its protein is CSALGQGPEAFF.

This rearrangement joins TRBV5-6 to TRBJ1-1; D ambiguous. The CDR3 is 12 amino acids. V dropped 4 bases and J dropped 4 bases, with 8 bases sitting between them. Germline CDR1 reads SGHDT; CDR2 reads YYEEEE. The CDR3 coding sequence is TGTGCCAGCAGCCGAGAGGGCACTGAAGCTTTCTTT. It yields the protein CASSREGTEAFF.

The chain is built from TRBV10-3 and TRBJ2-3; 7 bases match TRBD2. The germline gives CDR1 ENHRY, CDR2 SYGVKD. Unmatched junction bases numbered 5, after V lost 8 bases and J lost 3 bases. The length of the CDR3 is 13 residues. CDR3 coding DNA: TGTGCCATCCGAAGCGGGAATACAGATACGCAGTATTTT. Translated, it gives CAIRSGNTDTQYF.

The DNA for the CDR3 is TGTGCCAGCAGTTTATACTTTCGACAGGAGAACACTGAAGCTTTCTTT. This encodes CASSLYFRQENTEAFF. This sequence joins TRBV28 and TRBJ1-1; a possible D gene is TRBD1 (6 bases). CDR1 is MDHEN, CDR2 SYDVKM, per germline. The CDR3 is 16 amino acids. V was trimmed by 1 base and J by 1 base, leaving 13 bases between them.

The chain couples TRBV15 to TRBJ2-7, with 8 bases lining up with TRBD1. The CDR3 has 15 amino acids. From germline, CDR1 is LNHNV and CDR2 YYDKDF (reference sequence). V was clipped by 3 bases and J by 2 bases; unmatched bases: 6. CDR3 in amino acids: CATSRGNRGAYEQYF. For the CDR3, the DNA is TGTGCCACCAGCAGGGGGAACAGGGGGGCCTACGAGCAGTACTTC.

CDR3 in amino acids: CASTTPGQGETQYF. The CDR3 DNA follows: TGTGCCAGCACCACACCGGGACAAGGAGAGACCCAGTACTTC. The chain couples TRBV5-4 to TRBJ2-5; TRBD1 might be the D (6 bases). Per the germline V gene, CDR1 is SGHNT and CDR2 is YYREEE (reference sequence). V lost 6 bases to trimming and J lost 4 bases, with 16 bases between them. There are 14 residues in the CDR3. The full variable domain, its missing parts supplied by reference TRBV5-4 and TRBJ2-5, is ETGVTQSPTHLIKTRGQQVTLRCSSQSGHNTVSWYQQALGQGPQFIFQYYREEENGRGNFPPRFSGLQFPNYSSELNVNALELDDSALYLCASTTPGQGETQYFGPGTRLLVL.

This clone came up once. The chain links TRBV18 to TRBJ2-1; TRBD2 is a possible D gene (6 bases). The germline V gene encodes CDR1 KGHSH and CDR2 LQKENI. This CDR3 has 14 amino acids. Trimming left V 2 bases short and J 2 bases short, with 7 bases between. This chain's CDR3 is CASSPAGTYNEQFF. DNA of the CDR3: TGTGCCAGCTCACCAGCGGGAACCTACAATGAGCAGTTCTTC. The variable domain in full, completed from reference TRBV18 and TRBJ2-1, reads NAGVMQNPRHLVRRRGQEARLRCSPMKGHSHVYWYRQLPEEGLKFMVYLQKENIIDESGMPKERFSAEFPKEGPSILRIQQVVRGDSAAYFCASSPAGTYNEQFFGPGTRLTVL.

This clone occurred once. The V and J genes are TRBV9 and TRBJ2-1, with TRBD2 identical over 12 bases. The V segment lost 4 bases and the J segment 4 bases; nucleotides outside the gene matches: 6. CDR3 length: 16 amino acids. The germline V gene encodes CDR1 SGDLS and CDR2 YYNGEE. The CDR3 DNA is TGTGCCAGCAGCCCTACTAGCGGGGGGTTTTACAATGAGCAGTTCTTC. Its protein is CASSPTSGGFYNEQFF.

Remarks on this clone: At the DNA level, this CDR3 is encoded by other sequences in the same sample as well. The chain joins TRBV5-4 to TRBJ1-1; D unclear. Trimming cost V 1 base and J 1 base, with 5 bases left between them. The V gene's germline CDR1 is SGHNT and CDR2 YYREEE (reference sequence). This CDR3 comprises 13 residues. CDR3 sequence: CASSLQENTEAFF. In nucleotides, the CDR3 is TGTGCCAGCAGCTTGCAGGAGAACACTGAAGCTTTCTTT.

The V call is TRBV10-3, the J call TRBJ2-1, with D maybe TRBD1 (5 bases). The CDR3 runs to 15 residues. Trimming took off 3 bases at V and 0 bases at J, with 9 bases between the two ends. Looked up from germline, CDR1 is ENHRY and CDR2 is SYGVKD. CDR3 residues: CAISEGVSSYNEQFF. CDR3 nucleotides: TGTGCCATCAGTGAAGGGGTGAGCTCCTACAATGAGCAGTTCTTC.

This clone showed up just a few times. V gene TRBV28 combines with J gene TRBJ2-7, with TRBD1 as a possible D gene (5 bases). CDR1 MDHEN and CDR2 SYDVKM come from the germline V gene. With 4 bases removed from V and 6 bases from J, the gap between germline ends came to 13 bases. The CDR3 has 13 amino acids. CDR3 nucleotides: TGTGCCAGCAGTTCAACAGGCCCCCCCGAGCAGTACTTC. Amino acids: CASSSTGPPEQYF.

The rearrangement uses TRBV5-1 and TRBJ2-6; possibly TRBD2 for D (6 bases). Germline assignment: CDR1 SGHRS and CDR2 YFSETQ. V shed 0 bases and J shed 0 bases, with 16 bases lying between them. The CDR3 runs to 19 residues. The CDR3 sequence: CASSLAGGVWGSGANVLTF. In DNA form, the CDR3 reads TGCGCCAGCAGCTTGGCGGGCGGGGTGTGGGGCTCTGGGGCCAACGTCCTGACTTTC.

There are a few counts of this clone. In DNA form, the CDR3 reads TGTGCCAGCTCACCACCGTCACAAAGGAACACTGAAGCTTTCTTT. This translates into CASSPPSQRNTEAFF. The J gene is TRBJ1-1, the V gene TRBV18; D is unclear. Germline loops: CDR1 KGHSH, CDR2 LQKENI. CDR3 size: 15 residues. The ends were cut back, 0 bases at V and 1 base at J, with 9 bases in the middle.

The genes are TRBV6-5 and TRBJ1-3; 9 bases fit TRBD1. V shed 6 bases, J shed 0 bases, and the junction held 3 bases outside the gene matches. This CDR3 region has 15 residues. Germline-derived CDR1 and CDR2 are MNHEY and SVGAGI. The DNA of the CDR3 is TGTGCCAGCAGGTGGGACAGGGACTCTGGAAACACCATATATTTT. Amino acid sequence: CASRWDRDSGNTIYF.

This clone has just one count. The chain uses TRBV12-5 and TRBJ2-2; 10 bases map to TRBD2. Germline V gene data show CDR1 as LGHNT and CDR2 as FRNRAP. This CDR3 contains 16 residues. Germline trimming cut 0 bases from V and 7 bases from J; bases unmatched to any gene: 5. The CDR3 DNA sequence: TGTGCTAGTGGTTTGGTATTAGCGGGAGGTATCGGGGAGCTGTTTTTT. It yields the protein CASGLVLAGGIGELFF.

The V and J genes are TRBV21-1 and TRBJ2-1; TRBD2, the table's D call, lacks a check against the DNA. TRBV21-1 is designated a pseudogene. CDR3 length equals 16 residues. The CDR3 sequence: CASSNAGLGGYNEQFF. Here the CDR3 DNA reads TGTGCCAGCAGCAACGCCGGACTAGGGGGATACAATGAGCAGTTCTTC.

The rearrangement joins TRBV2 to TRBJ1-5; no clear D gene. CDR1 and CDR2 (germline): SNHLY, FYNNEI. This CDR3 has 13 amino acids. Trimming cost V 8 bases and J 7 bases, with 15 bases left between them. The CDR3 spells CASGVSGRQPQHF. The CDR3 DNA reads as TGTGCCAGCGGAGTTTCGGGGAGGCAGCCCCAGCATTTT.